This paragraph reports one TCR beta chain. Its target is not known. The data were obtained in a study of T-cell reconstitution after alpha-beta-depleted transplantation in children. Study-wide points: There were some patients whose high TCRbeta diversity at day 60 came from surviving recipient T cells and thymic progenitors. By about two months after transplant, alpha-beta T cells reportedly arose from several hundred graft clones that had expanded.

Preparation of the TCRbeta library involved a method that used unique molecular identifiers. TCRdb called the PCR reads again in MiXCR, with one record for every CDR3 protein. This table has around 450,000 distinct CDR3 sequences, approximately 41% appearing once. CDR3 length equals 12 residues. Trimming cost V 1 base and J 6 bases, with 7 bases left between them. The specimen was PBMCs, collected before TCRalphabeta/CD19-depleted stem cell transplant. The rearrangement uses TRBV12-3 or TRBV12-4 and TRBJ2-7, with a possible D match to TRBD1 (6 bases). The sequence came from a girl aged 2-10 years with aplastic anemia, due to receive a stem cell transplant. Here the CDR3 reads CASSLEGVEQYF. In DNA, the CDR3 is TGTGCCAGCAGTTTAGAGGGGGTCGAGCAGTACTTC.